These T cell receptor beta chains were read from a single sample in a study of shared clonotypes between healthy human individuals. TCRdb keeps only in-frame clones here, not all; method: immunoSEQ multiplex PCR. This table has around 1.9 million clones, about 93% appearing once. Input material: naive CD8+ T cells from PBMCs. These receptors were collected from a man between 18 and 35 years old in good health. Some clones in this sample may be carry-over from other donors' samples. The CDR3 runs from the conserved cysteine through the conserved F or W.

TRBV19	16	CASSISGTTHSYEQYF
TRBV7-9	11	CASSHGSEAFF
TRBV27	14	CASSLGGLNTEAFF
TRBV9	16	CASRSVGEGDYYEQYF
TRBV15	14	CATSTSGGGHEQFF
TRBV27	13	CASSPGGGYEQYF
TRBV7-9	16	CASSLAPGTHWNEQFF
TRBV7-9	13	CASSLAAGYDYTF
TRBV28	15	CASRVAGGAGDEQFF
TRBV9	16	CASSAGDRVIGDTQYF
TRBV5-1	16	CASSSTTGGSNEKLFF
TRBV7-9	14	CASSLAARSYEQYF
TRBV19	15	CASSIWLAGSYEQYF
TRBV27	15	CASSPLAGGTYEQYF
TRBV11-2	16	CASSVGLAGGLETQYF
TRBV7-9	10	CASSQAPYGF
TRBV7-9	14	CASTGLAGAYEQYF